Below, one T cell receptor beta chain is given with its context. Its antigen is undetermined. The sample belongs to a study of vaccination and CD4 T cells after COVID-19. The CDR3 consists of 16 residues. Trimming took 0 bases from V and 6 from J; bases not matched to a gene: 6. Germline V lookup: CDR1 ENHRY, CDR2 SYGVKD. Once obtained from cultured CD4+ T cells, the DNA was sequenced using the Oncomine TCR Beta short-read assay. MiXCR, run by TCRdb on the PCR reads, gives a single entry per CDR3 protein. The sample yields under 20,000 distinct CDR3 sequences, 45% to 60% seen once. The treatment denotes: approximately 11-day PBMC culture with coronavirus spike peptide pools or control peptides (ViraFEST assay). Expanded clonotypes were found by TCR sequencing after peptide-pool stimulation (ViraFEST). Peptide pools at around 10 ug/ml stimulated under 2.5 million PBMCs per well with approximately 9.3 IU/ml IL-2.

This receptor was taken from a human donor who had recovered from COVID-19. The chain is built from TRBV10-3 and TRBJ2-1; 9 bases agree with TRBD1. Specimen: CD4+ T cells from blood, cultured in vitro, collected after SARS-CoV-2 vaccination. CDR3: CAISESRTGAGNEQFF. As DNA, the CDR3 is TGTGCCATCAGTGAGTCAAGGACAGGGGCGGGCAATGAGCAGTTCTTC.